The rows below give T cell receptor beta chains drawn from one sample of a study of Ad26.COV2.S vaccination and SARS-CoV-2 variants. Libraries were prepared by immunoSEQ multiplex PCR; TCRdb keeps only in-frame clonotypes and omits some of them. The top ten hold 2% to 2.5% of the sample, which has approximately 300,000 clones, roughly 80% seen once. The specimen was peripheral blood, collected in a trial of Ad26.COV2.S vaccine versus placebo. The receptor set was obtained from a person between 18 and 60 years old who received the Ad26.COV2.S COVID-19 vaccine or a placebo. CDR3s include the opening cysteine and the closing phenylalanine or tryptophan. Fields, in order: clone size, V gene, D gene, J gene, CDR3 DNA, CDR3 protein. The D gene is left open where the match is weak. Clone size is stated in some rows and not others, as once, few, many or a class when expanded.

>.|TRBV9|.|TRBJ2-5
TGTGCCAGCAGCTCCTCAACCCCCGGGGAGACCCAGTACTTC
CASSSSTPGETQYF
>.|TRBV7-8|TRBD1|TRBJ2-7
TGTGCCAGCAGCTCCGGACAGGGGCCTTACGAGCAGTACTTC
CASSSGQGPYEQYF
>.|TRBV30|.|TRBJ2-5
TGTGCCTGGAGTCTTGGGGAGACCCAGTACTTC
CAWSLGETQYF
>.|TRBV2|.|TRBJ1-4
TGTGCCGGAGACCGGGGGCCTAATGAAAAACTGTTTTTT
CAGDRGPNEKLFF
>once|TRBV29-1|TRBD2|TRBJ2-5
TGCAGCGGACTAGCGGGGGGACAAGAGACCCAGTACTTC
CSGLAGGQETQYF
>.|TRBV5-4|.|TRBJ2-7
TGTGCCAGCAGCTTGGGTGGCAGTTCCTACGAGCAGTACTTC
CASSLGGSSYEQYF
>.|TRBV29-1|TRBD1|TRBJ1-1
TGCAGCGCAGAACAGGGGAGGGTCACTGAAGCTTTCTTT
CSAEQGRVTEAFF
>.|TRBV11-2|TRBD1|TRBJ1-5
TGTGCCAGCAGCTTAGAAGGGGGCAGGAATCAGCCCCAGCATTTT
CASSLEGGRNQPQHF
>.|TRBV18|.|TRBJ1-5
TGTGCCAGCTCACCAGGTGGACTCGGCAATCAGCCCCAGCATTTT
CASSPGGLGNQPQHF
>.|TRBV2|.|TRBJ2-5
TGTGCCAGCGGGGTTGAGGGCCGACAGACCCAGTACTTC
CASGVEGRQTQYF
>.|TRBV28|.|TRBJ2-4
TGTGCCAGCAGTTCAGGACAGAAAAACATTCAGTACTTC
CASSSGQKNIQYF
>.|TRBV5-5|.|TRBJ1-1
TGTGCCAGCAGCCCATTAATAGCCAACACTGAAGCTTTCTTT
CASSPLIANTEAFF
>.|TRBV5-1|.|TRBJ1-6
TGCGCCAGCGGGCCTAATTCACCCCTCCACTTT
CASGPNSPLHF
>.|TRBV4-1|.|TRBJ2-7
TGCGCCAGCAGCCAAGAATCGGGTACCCACTACGAGCAGTACTTC
CASSQESGTHYEQYF
>.|TRBV30|.|TRBJ1-3
TGTGCCTGGAGTGTAGGCAGCCACAACACCATATATTTT
CAWSVGSHNTIYF
>.|TRBV7-2|TRBD1|TRBJ2-7
TGTGCCAGCAGCTGGGGTGGGACAGACGAGCAGTACTTC
CASSWGGTDEQYF
>.|TRBV28|.|TRBJ1-6
TGTGCCAGCGTACAGGGAGGGGCGAATTCACCCCTCCACTTT
CASVQGGANSPLHF
>.|TRBV11-2|TRBD1|TRBJ1-2
TGTGCCAGCAGCTCCAGAGGGGACAGGACCTATGGCTACACCTTC
CASSSRGDRTYGYTF
>.|TRBV2|TRBD2|TRBJ2-7
TGTGCCAGCAGGAGGGAGGGTCTCTCCTACGAGCAGTACTTC
CASRREGLSYEQYF
>.|TRBV5-4|TRBD1|TRBJ2-7
TGTGCCAGCAGCGGACAGGACGGCGACGAGCAGTACTTC
CASSGQDGDEQYF
>.|TRBV19|.|TRBJ1-4
TGTGCCAGTAGTCTTAATGAAAAACTGTTTTTT
CASSLNEKLFF
>many|TRBV28|.|TRBJ1-6
TGTGCCAGCAGTGGAGGACGGGTCACTTCACCCCTCCACTTT
CASSGGRVTSPLHF
>.|TRBV2|.|TRBJ1-2
TGTGCCAGCAAAGCAGGGGTGGTAGACTATGGCTACACCTTC
CASKAGVVDYGYTF
>.|TRBV6-5|TRBD2|TRBJ2-3
TGTGCCAGCAGTTGGGCGGGGGGATTAACAGATACGCAGTATTTT
CASSWAGGLTDTQYF
>.|TRBV11-2|TRBD2|TRBJ2-3
TGTGCCAGCAGCTTAGGGCTAGCGGGGGGGCCAGGCACAGATACGCAGTATTTT
CASSLGLAGGPGTDTQYF
>.|TRBV6-5|.|TRBJ1-4
TGTGCCAGCAGTTCTGTAGGTGAAAAACTGTTTTTT
CASSSVGEKLFF
>.|TRBV6-4|.|TRBJ1-1
TGTGCCAGCAGTAATACAGGGAACACTGAAGCTTTCTTT
CASSNTGNTEAFF
>.|TRBV11-3|TRBD1|TRBJ2-7
TGTGCCAGCAGCTTATGGGACAGTTCCTACGAGCAGTACTTC
CASSLWDSSYEQYF
>once|TRBV10-2|TRBD1|TRBJ2-3
TGCGCCATCTCGGACAGGGGGACAGATACGCAGTATTTT
CAISDRGTDTQYF
>.|TRBV9|.|TRBJ1-4
TGTGCCAGCAGCGTAGGCGGGGGCCCTAATGAAAAACTGTTTTTT
CASSVGGGPNEKLFF
>.|TRBV5-4|TRBD2|TRBJ2-7
TGTGCCAGCAGCCCAAACCTTATGGGCGGGGGAAGCGAGCAGTACTTC
CASSPNLMGGGSEQYF
>.|TRBV10-1|.|TRBJ2-7
TGCGCCAGCAGACCTGCAGGAAAGGGACATACAATAGGAGGGACCTCCTACGAGCAGTACTTC
CASRPAGKGHTIGGTSYEQYF
>.|TRBV5-1|.|TRBJ2-7
TGCGCCAGCAGCTTGGCCGGACAGACCTCCTACGAGCAGTACTTC
CASSLAGQTSYEQYF
>.|TRBV19|.|TRBJ2-2
TGTGCCAGTAGTCCAAAGCGTTACACCGGGGAGCTGTTTTTT
CASSPKRYTGELFF
>.|TRBV7-2|TRBD1|TRBJ2-7
TGTGCCAGCAGCTCCGACAGGGCCTACTCCTACGAGCAGTACTTC
CASSSDRAYSYEQYF
>.|TRBV6-5|.|TRBJ2-2
TGTGCCAGCACCAGCCCGAACACCGGGGAGCTGTTTTTT
CASTSPNTGELFF
>once|TRBV7-9|.|TRBJ2-3
TGTGCCAGCAGCGCAACCACCGGACAGACAGATACGCAGTATTTT
CASSATTGQTDTQYF
>.|TRBV5-4|.|TRBJ2-3
TGTGCCAGCAGCTTAGACTTAGGGACAGATACGCAGTATTTT
CASSLDLGTDTQYF
>many|TRBV11-3|TRBD1|TRBJ2-2
TGTGCCAGCAGACAGGGACAGGGAGAGTCGGGCACCGGGGAGCTGTTTTTT
CASRQGQGESGTGELFF
>.|TRBV5-4|.|TRBJ1-1
TGTGCCAGCAGCCGTCCCCTCGGGGCGGCGGACACTGAAGCTTTCTTT
CASSRPLGAADTEAFF
>.|TRBV9|TRBD2|TRBJ2-5
TGTGCCAGCAGCGTAGAAACTAGCGGGGGTGGTGAGACCCAGTACTTC
CASSVETSGGGETQYF
>once|TRBV19|.|TRBJ2-1
TGTGCCAGTAGTATACTGGGGCGAGAGCAGTTCTTC
CASSILGREQFF
>.|TRBV7-6|.|TRBJ2-7
TGTGCCAGCAGACGGACAGCATCCTCCTACGAGCAGTACTTC
CASRRTASSYEQYF
>.|TRBV12-3/TRBV12-4|.|TRBJ2-2
TGTGCCAGCAGTCGGCCTCCCCCCGGGGAGCTGTTTTTT
CASSRPPPGELFF
>.|TRBV25-1|.|TRBJ2-7
TGTGCCAGCAGTGAATCCGGGACTCAGCCCTACGAGCAGTACTTC
CASSESGTQPYEQYF
>.|TRBV4-2|TRBD1|TRBJ1-3
TGTGCCAGCAGCCAAGACGGGACAGGGGGTGGCATCACCATATATTTT
CASSQDGTGGGITIYF
>.|TRBV5-5|.|TRBJ2-1
TGTGCCAGCAGCTTGGCGGGTACTTCCTACAATGAGCAGTTCTTC
CASSLAGTSYNEQFF
>.|TRBV4-2|.|TRBJ1-3
TGTGCCAGCAGCCAAGGGACCGGCTCACCGGAGGTAGGAAACACCATATATTTT
CASSQGTGSPEVGNTIYF
>.|TRBV3-1/TRBV3-2|.|TRBJ2-1
TGTGCCAGCAGCCAAGATTCCGGGCCCCCAAGCGATGAGCAGTTCTTC
CASSQDSGPPSDEQFF
>.|TRBV15|TRBD1|TRBJ1-5
TGTGCCACCAGCGCCATAGACAGGGACAATCAGCCCCAGCATTTT
CATSAIDRDNQPQHF
>.|TRBV7-9|.|TRBJ1-1
TGTGCCAGCAGCTTAGGTGCGGCTCCCGCTGAAGCTTTCTTT
CASSLGAAPAEAFF
>.|TRBV30|TRBD2|TRBJ2-3
TGTGCCTGGAGTAAGGGGCTAGCGGCAGATACGCAGTATTTT
CAWSKGLAADTQYF
>.|TRBV9|.|TRBJ2-1
TGTGCCAGCAGCCTACTATGGGGCGGCAATGAGCAGTTCTTC
CASSLLWGGNEQFF